The T cell receptor (beta chain) described here comes from a study of shared clonotypes between healthy human individuals. The ends were cut back, 7 bases at V and 5 bases at J, with 14 bases in the middle. The germline CDR1 and CDR2 sequences are SNHLY and FYNNEI. The CDR3 totals 13 residues. The method was immunoSEQ multiplex PCR; TCRdb's version includes in-frame clones alone and lacks a portion of them. This sample has around 1 million clones; approximately 80% occur once, and the top ten carry approximately 1.5%. Sequences were obtained from memory CD4+ T cells sorted from blood. Subset defined: CD45RA-negative fraction. The rearrangement uses TRBV2 and TRBJ2-5, with D possibly being TRBD2 (6 bases). The clonotype originates from a man aged 18-30 years in good health. CDR3 in amino acids: CASTGRGRETQYF. As DNA, the CDR3 is TGTGCCAGCACAGGTCGGGGGAGGGAGACCCAGTACTTC.